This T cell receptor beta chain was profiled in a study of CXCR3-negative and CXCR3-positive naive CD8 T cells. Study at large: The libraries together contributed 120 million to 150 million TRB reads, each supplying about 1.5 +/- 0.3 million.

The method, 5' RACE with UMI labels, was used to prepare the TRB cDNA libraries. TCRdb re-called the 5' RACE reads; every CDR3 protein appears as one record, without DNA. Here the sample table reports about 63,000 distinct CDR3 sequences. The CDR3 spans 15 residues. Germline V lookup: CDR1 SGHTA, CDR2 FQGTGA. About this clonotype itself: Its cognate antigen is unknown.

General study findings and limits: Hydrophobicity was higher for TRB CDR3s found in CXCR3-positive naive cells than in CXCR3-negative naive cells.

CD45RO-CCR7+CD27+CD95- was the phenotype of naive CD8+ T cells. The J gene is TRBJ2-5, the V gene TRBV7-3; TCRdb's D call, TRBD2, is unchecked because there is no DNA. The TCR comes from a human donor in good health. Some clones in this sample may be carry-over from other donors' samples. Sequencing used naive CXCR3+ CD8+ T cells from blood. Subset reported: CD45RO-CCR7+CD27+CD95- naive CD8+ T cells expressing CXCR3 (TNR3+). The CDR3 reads CASSFSGGSQETQYF.